One T cell receptor beta chain is described in this entry. The assay was immunoSEQ multiplex PCR, and TCRdb's table has in-frame clones only and misses some. The sample shows roughly 80,000 clones, 70% to 90% of them seen only once. This specimen comes from a study of T cell changes during pregnancy in multiple sclerosis. Germline V gene sequence: CDR1 KGHSH, CDR2 LQKENI. V shed 6 bases and J 1 base; nucleotides not matched to a gene: 7. The CDR3 has 15 residues. The sample here was peripheral blood, taken before pregnancy. The chain combines TRBV18 with TRBJ1-1; 8 bases are shared with TRBD1. The source is a female donor with multiple sclerosis, enrolled in a pregnancy study. The chain's CDR3 is CASSQTGTGNTEAFF. DNA of the CDR3: TGTGCCAGCTCCCAGACCGGGACAGGGAACACTGAAGCTTTCTTT.